This is a list of T cell receptor beta chains from one sample in a study of Ad26.COV2.S vaccination and SARS-CoV-2 variants. The data were produced by immunoSEQ multiplex PCR, yet TCRdb's version contains in-frame clones alone and is incomplete. The table lists approximately 350,000 clones, approximately 83% of them singletons, with around 7.3% in the top ten. Sequenced here: peripheral blood, sampled in a trial of Ad26.COV2.S vaccine versus placebo. These receptor sequences come from a person aged 18-65 years who received the Ad26.COV2.S COVID-19 vaccine or a placebo. Each CDR3 is given with its conserved first and last residue. A D gene is named only where the DNA matches it firmly. The listing skips clone size in some rows; elsewhere it reads once, few, many or a size class.

clone_size: NA; v_call: TRBV5-4; d_call: NA; j_call: TRBJ1-2; cdr3_aa: CASSLTQTGKGYTF; cdr3_nt: TGTGCCAGCAGCCTGACCCAAACAGGGAAAGGCTACACCTTC
clone_size: NA; v_call: TRBV2; d_call: NA; j_call: TRBJ2-5; cdr3_aa: CAGKGAYGETQYF; cdr3_nt: TGTGCCGGAAAAGGGGCTTACGGTGAGACCCAGTACTTC
clone_size: NA; v_call: TRBV11-1; d_call: NA; j_call: TRBJ2-7; cdr3_aa: CASSLAPPRGANEQYF; cdr3_nt: TGTGCCAGCAGCTTAGCGCCCCCGAGGGGGGCGAACGAGCAGTACTTC
clone_size: NA; v_call: TRBV5-1; d_call: NA; j_call: TRBJ1-2; cdr3_aa: CASSSWTDYGYTF; cdr3_nt: TGCGCCAGCAGCTCATGGACAGACTATGGCTACACCTTC
clone_size: once; v_call: TRBV11-2; d_call: TRBD2; j_call: TRBJ2-5; cdr3_aa: CASSSGIAGYQETQYF; cdr3_nt: TGTGCCAGCAGCTCTGGGATAGCGGGGTACCAAGAGACCCAGTACTTC
clone_size: NA; v_call: TRBV19; d_call: NA; j_call: TRBJ1-1; cdr3_aa: CATWGAEAFF; cdr3_nt: TGTGCCACGTGGGGGGCTGAAGCTTTCTTT
clone_size: NA; v_call: TRBV30; d_call: NA; j_call: TRBJ1-2; cdr3_aa: CAWRGGRGIGGYTF; cdr3_nt: TGTGCCTGGCGTGGGGGGCGGGGGATTGGTGGCTACACCTTC
clone_size: NA; v_call: TRBV2; d_call: TRBD1; j_call: TRBJ2-2; cdr3_aa: CASSDGTGGTGELFF; cdr3_nt: TGTGCCAGCAGCGACGGGACAGGGGGCACCGGGGAGCTGTTTTTT
clone_size: NA; v_call: TRBV5-1; d_call: NA; j_call: TRBJ1-2; cdr3_aa: CASSRREYGGYTF; cdr3_nt: TGCGCCAGCAGTCGAAGGGAATATGGAGGCTACACCTTC
clone_size: NA; v_call: TRBV3-1/TRBV3-2; d_call: NA; j_call: TRBJ2-5; cdr3_aa: CASSDDRRGQETQYF; cdr3_nt: TGTGCCAGCAGCGACGATCGGAGGGGTCAAGAGACCCAGTACTTC
clone_size: NA; v_call: TRBV10-2; d_call: NA; j_call: TRBJ2-7; cdr3_aa: CASESRGRPYEQYF; cdr3_nt: TGCGCCAGCGAAAGCCGGGGCAGGCCCTACGAGCAGTACTTC
clone_size: NA; v_call: TRBV9; d_call: NA; j_call: TRBJ2-7; cdr3_aa: CASTIMYEQYF; cdr3_nt: TGTGCCAGCACCATAATGTACGAGCAGTACTTC
clone_size: NA; v_call: TRBV7-9; d_call: NA; j_call: TRBJ1-5; cdr3_aa: CASSAGFQPQHF; cdr3_nt: TGTGCCAGCAGCGCAGGGTTCCAGCCCCAGCATTTT
clone_size: NA; v_call: TRBV6-6; d_call: TRBD1; j_call: TRBJ2-6; cdr3_aa: CASNQQGSSGANVLTF; cdr3_nt: TGTGCCAGCAACCAACAGGGGTCCTCTGGGGCCAACGTCCTGACTTTC
clone_size: few; v_call: TRBV5-4; d_call: NA; j_call: TRBJ1-5; cdr3_aa: CASSPSPGTDYNQPQHF; cdr3_nt: TGTGCCAGCAGTCCGTCGCCTGGGACGGACTACAATCAGCCCCAGCATTTT
clone_size: NA; v_call: TRBV11-2; d_call: NA; j_call: TRBJ2-4; cdr3_aa: CASSSAPNGAALAKNIQYF; cdr3_nt: TGTGCCAGCAGCTCCGCGCCAAACGGGGCCGCCCTAGCCAAAAACATTCAGTACTTC
clone_size: NA; v_call: TRBV5-6; d_call: TRBD1; j_call: TRBJ1-2; cdr3_aa: CASSAVKTGVDGYTF; cdr3_nt: TGTGCCAGCAGCGCCGTAAAGACAGGGGTGGATGGCTACACCTTC
clone_size: NA; v_call: TRBV6-6; d_call: NA; j_call: TRBJ2-3; cdr3_aa: CANIIGDTDTQYF; cdr3_nt: TGTGCCAACATCATTGGAGACACAGATACGCAGTATTTT
clone_size: NA; v_call: TRBV7-9; d_call: TRBD1; j_call: TRBJ2-2; cdr3_aa: CASSLYGTGDSGELFF; cdr3_nt: TGTGCCAGCAGCTTATATGGGACAGGGGACTCCGGGGAGCTGTTTTTT
clone_size: NA; v_call: TRBV10-3; d_call: NA; j_call: TRBJ2-5; cdr3_aa: CAISFSGIQETQYF; cdr3_nt: TGTGCCATCAGTTTCTCCGGGATCCAAGAGACCCAGTACTTC
clone_size: NA; v_call: TRBV7-3; d_call: NA; j_call: TRBJ2-3; cdr3_aa: CASSLRRGTDTQYF; cdr3_nt: TGTGCCAGCAGCTTAAGGCGGGGCACAGATACGCAGTATTTT
clone_size: NA; v_call: TRBV5-1; d_call: NA; j_call: TRBJ1-4; cdr3_aa: CASSQDSLNEKLFF; cdr3_nt: TGCGCCAGCAGCCAGGACAGCCTTAATGAAAAACTGTTTTTT
clone_size: NA; v_call: TRBV19; d_call: TRBD1; j_call: TRBJ2-1; cdr3_aa: CASSIGRGTGYNEQFF; cdr3_nt: TGTGCCAGTAGTATCGGGCGCGGGACAGGCTACAATGAGCAGTTCTTC
clone_size: NA; v_call: TRBV7-9; d_call: NA; j_call: TRBJ2-7; cdr3_aa: CASSPFEQYF; cdr3_nt: TGTGCCAGCAGCCCCTTTGAGCAGTACTTC
clone_size: NA; v_call: TRBV12-3/TRBV12-4; d_call: NA; j_call: TRBJ1-2; cdr3_aa: CASSFRGFYGYTF; cdr3_nt: TGTGCCAGCAGTTTCCGTGGCTTCTATGGCTACACCTTC